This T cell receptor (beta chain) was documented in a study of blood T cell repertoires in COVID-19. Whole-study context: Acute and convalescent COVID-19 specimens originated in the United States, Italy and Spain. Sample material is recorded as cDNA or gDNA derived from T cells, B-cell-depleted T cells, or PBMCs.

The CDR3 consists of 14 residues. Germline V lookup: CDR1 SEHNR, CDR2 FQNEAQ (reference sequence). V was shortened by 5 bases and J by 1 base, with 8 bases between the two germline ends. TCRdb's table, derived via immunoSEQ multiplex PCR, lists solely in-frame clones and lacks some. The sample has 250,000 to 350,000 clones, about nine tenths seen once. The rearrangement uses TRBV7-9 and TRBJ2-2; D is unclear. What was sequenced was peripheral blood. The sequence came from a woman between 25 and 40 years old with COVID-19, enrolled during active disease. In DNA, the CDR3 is TGTGCCAGCAGCCCCACCGGGAACACCGGGGAGCTGTTTTTT. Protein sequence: CASSPTGNTGELFF.